These T cell receptor beta chains were read from a single sample in a study of cytomegalovirus exposure and HLA in healthy donors. Produced via immunoSEQ multiplex PCR; TCRdb's table is partial and in-frame only. Of tens of thousands of clones listed, over 85% are singletons. Specimen: PBMCs. The receptors here all came from a woman aged 18 to 35 in good health and CMV-seronegative. CDR3s include the opening cysteine and the closing phenylalanine or tryptophan. Fields, in order: CDR3 DNA, CDR3 protein, J gene, clone size, D gene, V gene. D genes are given only for firm matches. Rows may omit the clone size; those that give it use once, few, many or a size class.

CDR3 DNA: TGCGCCAGCAGCCAAGATTATGGGGGGAGGGCTTACAATGAGCAGTTCTTC
CDR3 protein: CASSQDYGGRAYNEQFF
J gene: TRBJ2-1
clone size: few
D gene: TRBD2
V gene: TRBV4-3

CDR3 DNA: TGTGCCAGCAGCGAACAACAGGTCAACACTGAAGCTTTCTTT
CDR3 protein: CASSEQQVNTEAFF
J gene: TRBJ1-1
clone size: NA
D gene: NA
V gene: TRBV7-2

CDR3 DNA: TGCGCCAGCAGCCTCCCGCCGGGGGGTTCCACAGATACGCAGTATTTT
CDR3 protein: CASSLPPGGSTDTQYF
J gene: TRBJ2-3
clone size: NA
D gene: TRBD2
V gene: TRBV4-1

CDR3 DNA: TGTGCCAGCAGCTTGGATGGAGGTTTTATCTCTGAAGCTTTCTTT
CDR3 protein: CASSLDGGFISEAFF
J gene: TRBJ1-1
clone size: NA
D gene: NA
V gene: TRBV5-6

CDR3 DNA: TGTGCCAGTAGTCGACTGGGTTTTGAGCAGTTCTTC
CDR3 protein: CASSRLGFEQFF
J gene: TRBJ2-1
clone size: NA
D gene: NA
V gene: TRBV19

CDR3 DNA: TGCGCCAGCAGCTTATCTCCTAGTCCGAACACCGGGGAGCTGTTTTTT
CDR3 protein: CASSLSPSPNTGELFF
J gene: TRBJ2-2
clone size: once
D gene: NA
V gene: TRBV5-1

CDR3 DNA: TGTGCCAGCAGCTTCACAGAATCGTTTTATGGCTACACCTTC
CDR3 protein: CASSFTESFYGYTF
J gene: TRBJ1-2
clone size: NA
D gene: NA
V gene: TRBV11-2

CDR3 DNA: TGTGCCAGCAGTGAAGTCGGAGACAGGGAAGAGACCCAGTACTTC
CDR3 protein: CASSEVGDREETQYF
J gene: TRBJ2-5
clone size: NA
D gene: TRBD1
V gene: TRBV2

CDR3 DNA: TGCGCCAGCAGCCAAGAAGGGACAGGGGGCCTATATGGCTACACCTTC
CDR3 protein: CASSQEGTGGLYGYTF
J gene: TRBJ1-2
clone size: NA
D gene: TRBD1
V gene: TRBV4-3

CDR3 DNA: TGTGCCAGCAGTTTTACTACTAACTATGGCTACACCTTC
CDR3 protein: CASSFTTNYGYTF
J gene: TRBJ1-2
clone size: NA
D gene: NA
V gene: TRBV27

CDR3 DNA: TGTGCCAGCAGTTCCTCTGTGGGACAGGGCTTCGATGAGCAGTTCTTC
CDR3 protein: CASSSSVGQGFDEQFF
J gene: TRBJ2-1
clone size: NA
D gene: TRBD1
V gene: TRBV6-5

CDR3 DNA: TGTGCCAGCAACAGGGGGCCAGGAGGGTACGAGCAGTACTTC
CDR3 protein: CASNRGPGGYEQYF
J gene: TRBJ2-7
clone size: NA
D gene: TRBD1
V gene: TRBV7-2

CDR3 DNA: TGTGCCAGCAGCTTAGCGGGACAGGGGGCCCAGCCCCAGCATTTT
CDR3 protein: CASSLAGQGAQPQHF
J gene: TRBJ1-5
clone size: once
D gene: TRBD1
V gene: TRBV7-2

CDR3 DNA: TGTGCCAGCAGTTTAGACCCTGGAGTACCCTATGGCTACACCTTC
CDR3 protein: CASSLDPGVPYGYTF
J gene: TRBJ1-2
clone size: NA
D gene: NA
V gene: TRBV27

CDR3 DNA: TGTGCTAGTGGTTTGCCCCAAAAGGGGGTAGGCAAAAACATTCAGTACTTC
CDR3 protein: CASGLPQKGVGKNIQYF
J gene: TRBJ2-4
clone size: NA
D gene: NA
V gene: TRBV12-5

CDR3 DNA: TGTGCCAGCAGCCCTAGCGGGGGGCTCACAGATACGCAGTATTTT
CDR3 protein: CASSPSGGLTDTQYF
J gene: TRBJ2-3
clone size: NA
D gene: TRBD2
V gene: TRBV7-3

CDR3 DNA: TGCGCCAGCAGCTTGGCCGGTGGGAGACGGAATGAGCAGTTCTTC
CDR3 protein: CASSLAGGRRNEQFF
J gene: TRBJ2-1
clone size: NA
D gene: NA
V gene: TRBV5-1

CDR3 DNA: TGCGCCAGCAGCTTGGGGCAGGGCAACTATGGCTACACCTTC
CDR3 protein: CASSLGQGNYGYTF
J gene: TRBJ1-2
clone size: NA
D gene: NA
V gene: TRBV5-1

CDR3 DNA: TGTGCCAGTAGTATAGTTGCACAGGCTGGGGCCAACGTCCTGACTTTC
CDR3 protein: CASSIVAQAGANVLTF
J gene: TRBJ2-6
clone size: NA
D gene: NA
V gene: TRBV19

CDR3 DNA: TGCAGCGTTGGGGACTCCGGGACAGGGGTTGAAAAACTGTTTTTT
CDR3 protein: CSVGDSGTGVEKLFF
J gene: TRBJ1-4
clone size: NA
D gene: TRBD1
V gene: TRBV29-1

CDR3 DNA: TGTGCCAGCAGCTTAGATATCGGGGGCAATCAGCCCCAGCATTTT
CDR3 protein: CASSLDIGGNQPQHF
J gene: TRBJ1-5
clone size: NA
D gene: NA
V gene: TRBV11-2

CDR3 DNA: TGTGCCAGCAGTCCTTCGACAGGGGTGGTTCCCCAGCATTTT
CDR3 protein: CASSPSTGVVPQHF
J gene: TRBJ1-5
clone size: NA
D gene: TRBD1
V gene: TRBV6-1

CDR3 DNA: TGCGCCAGCAGCACAGGACTAGCGTCGACTCTGTTCTTC
CDR3 protein: CASSTGLASTLFF
J gene: TRBJ2-1
clone size: NA
D gene: TRBD2
V gene: TRBV5-1

CDR3 DNA: TGTGCCAGCAGTTATAGAGGCACCGGGGAGCTGTTTTTT
CDR3 protein: CASSYRGTGELFF
J gene: TRBJ2-2
clone size: NA
D gene: NA
V gene: TRBV27

CDR3 DNA: TGTGCCAGCAGCGTAGATGTGCGGGGCCCCTACGAGCAGTACTTC
CDR3 protein: CASSVDVRGPYEQYF
J gene: TRBJ2-7
clone size: NA
D gene: NA
V gene: TRBV9

CDR3 DNA: TGCAGCGTAGTCGGACAGACTGAAGCTTTCTTT
CDR3 protein: CSVVGQTEAFF
J gene: TRBJ1-1
clone size: once
D gene: NA
V gene: TRBV29-1

CDR3 DNA: TGTGCCAGCAGCCTTGAGTCCCGGACAGGGGCAGATACGCAGTATTTT
CDR3 protein: CASSLESRTGADTQYF
J gene: TRBJ2-3
clone size: NA
D gene: TRBD1
V gene: TRBV27

CDR3 DNA: TGTGCCAGCAGCCGCAGTGGGGCGTCGGAGACCCAGTACTTC
CDR3 protein: CASSRSGASETQYF
J gene: TRBJ2-5
clone size: NA
D gene: NA
V gene: TRBV5-4

CDR3 DNA: TGTGCCAGCAGCTTGTGGGGGGGTCAGCCCCAGCATTTT
CDR3 protein: CASSLWGGQPQHF
J gene: TRBJ1-5
clone size: NA
D gene: NA
V gene: TRBV5-6

CDR3 DNA: TGTGCCAGCACCTGGGGACCGGGACAGGGTCGTACAGATACGCAGTATTTT
CDR3 protein: CASTWGPGQGRTDTQYF
J gene: TRBJ2-3
clone size: NA
D gene: TRBD1
V gene: TRBV27

CDR3 DNA: TGTGCCAGCAGGGGAAAGCGGGGGGAAAGCACAGATACGCAGTATTTT
CDR3 protein: CASRGKRGESTDTQYF
J gene: TRBJ2-3
clone size: NA
D gene: TRBD2
V gene: TRBV2

CDR3 DNA: TGTGCCAGCAAAGATAGCGGACAGAACACCGGGGAGCTGTTTTTT
CDR3 protein: CASKDSGQNTGELFF
J gene: TRBJ2-2
clone size: NA
D gene: NA
V gene: TRBV28

CDR3 DNA: TGTGCCAGCAGCTTCCGTGATACGCAGTATTTT
CDR3 protein: CASSFRDTQYF
J gene: TRBJ2-3
clone size: NA
D gene: NA
V gene: TRBV5-8

CDR3 DNA: TGTGCCAGCAGCTTGCTCCAGGGCGCAGATACGCAGTATTTT
CDR3 protein: CASSLLQGADTQYF
J gene: TRBJ2-3
clone size: NA
D gene: NA
V gene: TRBV5-6

CDR3 DNA: TGTGCCAGCAGCCGCAGACAGGGGATCGGGAGCAATCAGCCCCAGCATTTT
CDR3 protein: CASSRRQGIGSNQPQHF
J gene: TRBJ1-5
clone size: NA
D gene: TRBD1
V gene: TRBV7-8

CDR3 DNA: TGTGCCAGCAGCTTAGTTCAGGGAAGTGTGAACTATGGCTACACCTTC
CDR3 protein: CASSLVQGSVNYGYTF
J gene: TRBJ1-2
clone size: NA
D gene: NA
V gene: TRBV11-2

CDR3 DNA: TGTGCCACTCGGGACTCAGCCACCGGGGAGCTGTTTTTT
CDR3 protein: CATRDSATGELFF
J gene: TRBJ2-2
clone size: NA
D gene: NA
V gene: TRBV10-3

CDR3 DNA: TGTGCCAGCAGCTTAGGGCGGCCGGGCACCGGGGAGCTGTTTTTT
CDR3 protein: CASSLGRPGTGELFF
J gene: TRBJ2-2
clone size: NA
D gene: NA
V gene: TRBV7-2

CDR3 DNA: TGTGCCAGCAGCGTAGGGATCCCCAGGGGGCCCGCTAACTATGGCTACACCTTC
CDR3 protein: CASSVGIPRGPANYGYTF
J gene: TRBJ1-2
clone size: NA
D gene: TRBD1
V gene: TRBV9